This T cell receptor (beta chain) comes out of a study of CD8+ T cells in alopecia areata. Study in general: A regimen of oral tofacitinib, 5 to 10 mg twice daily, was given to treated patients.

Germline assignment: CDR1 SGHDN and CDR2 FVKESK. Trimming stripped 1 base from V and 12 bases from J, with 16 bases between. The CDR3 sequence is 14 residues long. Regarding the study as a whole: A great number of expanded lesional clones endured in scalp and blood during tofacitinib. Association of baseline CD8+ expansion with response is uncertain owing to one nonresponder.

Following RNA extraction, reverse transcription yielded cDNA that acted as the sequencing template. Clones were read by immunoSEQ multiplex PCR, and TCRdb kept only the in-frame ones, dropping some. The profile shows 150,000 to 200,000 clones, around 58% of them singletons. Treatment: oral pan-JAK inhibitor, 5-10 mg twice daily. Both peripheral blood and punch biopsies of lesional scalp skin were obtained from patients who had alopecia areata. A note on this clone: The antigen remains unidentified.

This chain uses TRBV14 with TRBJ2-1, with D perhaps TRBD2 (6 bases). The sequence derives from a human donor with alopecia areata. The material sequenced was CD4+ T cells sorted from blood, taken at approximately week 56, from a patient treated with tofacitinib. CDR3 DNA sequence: TGTGCCAGCAGCCAAGCGGCCCGAGGAGGGTGGCAGTTCTTC. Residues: CASSQAARGGWQFF.